These 5 T cell receptor beta chains originate from one sample sequenced in a study of cytomegalovirus exposure and HLA in healthy donors. The table came from immunoSEQ multiplex PCR; TCRdb's copy has only in-frame clones and leaves some out. The sample has 240,000 or so clones, approximately 83% seen once. Sequenced sample: PBMCs. The origin of the receptors is a woman aged 30 to 39 in good health and CMV-seropositive.

This rearrangement joins TRBV7-2 to TRBJ2-7, with TRBD2 as a possible D gene (6 bases). Between the trimmed V and J ends, which lost 5 bases and 0 bases, there was a span of 17 bases. Germline CDR1 SGHTA, CDR2 FQGNSA. The CDR3 is 16 residues long. The CDR3 is CASSPTSGSSSYEQYF. CDR3 in DNA: TGTGCCAGCAGCCCAACCAGCGGGTCCAGCTCCTACGAGCAGTACTTC.

This rearrangement joins TRBV15 to TRBJ2-1, with 9 bases that match TRBD1. Per germline, CDR1 LNHNV and CDR2 YYDKDF (reference sequence). The J segment lost 8 bases and the V segment lost 5 bases, leaving 7 bases of the junction unmatched. The CDR3 covers 14 residues. The CDR3 DNA follows: TGTGCCACCAGCTTGGGACAGGGCGGGGATGAGCAGTTCTTC. Translation: CATSLGQGGDEQFF.

The V call is TRBV11-2, the J call TRBJ2-4; tentative D call: TRBD2 (7 bases). Germline values: CDR1 SGHAT, CDR2 FQNNGV. V lost 1 base and J lost 2, with 18 bases in between. The CDR3 is made up of 18 amino acids. CDR3 loop: CASSLVGGGIGSKNIQYF. The CDR3 DNA reads as TGTGCCAGCAGCTTAGTGGGAGGGGGGATCGGATCCAAAAACATTCAGTACTTC.

This clone was counted once. The rearrangement links TRBV11-1 to TRBJ2-7, with D perhaps TRBD2 (5 bases). The CDR3 is made up of 14 amino acids. The germline CDR1 and CDR2 sequences are SGHAT and FQDESV (reference sequence). The V and J ends lost 0 bases and 2 bases respectively, with 8 bases between them. DNA of the CDR3: TGTGCCAGCAGCTTAGCGGAGGCTACCTACGAGCAGTACTTC. Translation: CASSLAEATYEQYF.

CDR3 loop: CASFRDIGNTEAFF. The CDR3 DNA follows: TGTGCCAGCTTCCGGGACATAGGAAACACTGAAGCTTTCTTT. The V and J genes are TRBV28 and TRBJ1-1; D is possibly TRBD1 (6 bases). V was trimmed by 8 bases and J by 2 bases, leaving 15 bases between them. CDR1 MDHEN and CDR2 SYDVKM come from the germline V gene. The CDR3 runs 14 residues.